The table lists the clone carrying this T cell receptor beta chain with many counts. These data belong to a study of low-dose radiotherapy and immunotherapy resistance in tumors. TRAV- and TRBV-specific primers, spanning alpha and beta chains, primed first-strand cDNA. The authors ran roughly 20 PCR cycles to amplify TCRs with a constant-region primer and V-primer adapter. TCRdb redid the calling of the reads with MiXCR, one entry per CDR3 protein. The data hold 95,000 to 100,000 distinct CDR3 sequences, with 20% observed a single time. Time point: after trial treatment. Described treatment: LDRT plus nivolumab, ipilimumab, low-dose cyclophosphamide and aspirin (RACIN trial). Treatment of the donors consisted of nivolumab and ipilimumab (plus aspirin, low-dose cyclophosphamide and low-dose radiotherapy). Patients who could take part had advanced solid tumors with no tumor-infiltrating lymphocytes.

CDR3 length: 12 residues. Germline assignment: CDR1 MNHEY and CDR2 SVGAGI. V gave up 8 bases and J gave up 10 bases, with 15 bases separating them. The specimen comprised PBMCs, sampled after low-dose radiotherapy plus immunotherapy. The TCR was taken from a male donor with prostate cancer. The rearrangement links TRBV6-5 to TRBJ2-1; no definite D call. This chain's CDR3 is CASPEIWAEQFF. CDR3 DNA sequence: TGTGCCAGCCCGGAGATCTGGGCAGAGCAGTTCTTC.